The clone carrying this T cell receptor beta chain turned up a few times. Its cognate antigen is unknown. CDR3-region Arm-PCR and iRepertoire HTBI primers produced the TCR beta libraries. TCRdb used MiXCR to reprocess the multiplex PCR reads, holding one entry per CDR3 protein. Here the sample spans approximately 400,000 distinct CDR3 sequences, about 20% being singletons. Germline lookup yields CDR1 MNHEY and CDR2 SVGAGI. This CDR3 spans 14 amino acids. V lost 0 bases and J 6 bases, leaving 12 bases between the germline ends. The time point: persistent/refractory GD, antithyroid drugs over 5 years with positive TRAb. RNA extracted from PBMCs served as the sequencing template. These data originate in a study of regulatory T cells in long-lasting Graves disease. Whole-study findings and limits: Favoring TRBV28, TRBJ1-2 and TRBJ2-5 was a feature seen in persistent disease.

The chain combines TRBV6-5 with TRBJ2-7; D not certain. The sequence derives from a female donor with Graves disease. Material: peripheral blood mononuclear cells (PBMCs), obtained when the disease was refractory, from a patient treated with antithyroid drugs. CDR3 bases: TGTGCCAGCAGTTACTCAAAGGGCTCTGGCGAGCAGTACTTC. This encodes CASSYSKGSGEQYF.